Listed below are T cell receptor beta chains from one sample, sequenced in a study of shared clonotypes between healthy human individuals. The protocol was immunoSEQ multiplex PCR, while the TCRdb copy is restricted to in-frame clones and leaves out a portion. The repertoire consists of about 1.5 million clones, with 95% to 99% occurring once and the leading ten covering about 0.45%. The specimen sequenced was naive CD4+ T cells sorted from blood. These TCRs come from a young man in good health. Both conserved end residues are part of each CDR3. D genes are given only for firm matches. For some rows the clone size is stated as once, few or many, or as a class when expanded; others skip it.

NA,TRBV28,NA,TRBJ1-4,CASSLPGNEKLFF,TGTGCCAGCAGTTTACCTGGGAATGAAAAACTGTTTTTT
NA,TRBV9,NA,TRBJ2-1,CASSATSGEGLRFF,TGTGCCAGCAGCGCCACCTCCGGCGAGGGGCTGCGTTTCTTC
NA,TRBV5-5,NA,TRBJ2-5,CASSLMVETQYF,TGTGCCAGCAGCTTGATGGTAGAGACCCAGTACTTC
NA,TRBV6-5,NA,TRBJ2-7,CASRPNPGHPYEQYF,TGTGCCAGCAGACCGAACCCGGGACACCCCTACGAGCAGTACTTC
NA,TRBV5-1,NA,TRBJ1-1,CASSQEGDPFF,TGCGCCAGCAGCCAAGAAGGGGACCCTTTCTTT
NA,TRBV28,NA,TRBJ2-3,CASRSEITDTQYF,TGTGCCAGCAGGTCAGAAATCACAGATACGCAGTATTTT
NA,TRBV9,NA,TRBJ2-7,CASSVGPEQYF,TGTGCCAGCAGCGTAGGGCCCGAGCAGTACTTC
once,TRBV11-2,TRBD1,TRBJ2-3,CASSLLPRTGTSDTQYF,TGTGCCAGCAGCTTACTTCCTCGGACAGGAACCTCAGATACGCAGTATTTT
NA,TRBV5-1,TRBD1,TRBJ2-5,CASSSGQGGTQYF,TGCGCCAGCAGCTCGGGACAGGGTGGGACCCAGTACTTC
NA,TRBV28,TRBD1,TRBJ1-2,CASSPAGQDNYGYTF,TGTGCCAGCAGTCCCGCGGGACAGGACAACTATGGCTACACCTTC
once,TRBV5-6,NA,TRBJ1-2,CASSLFATVANYGYTF,TGTGCCAGCAGCTTGTTTGCTACAGTAGCTAACTATGGCTACACCTTC
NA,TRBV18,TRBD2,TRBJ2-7,CASSPISGSGSYEQYF,TGTGCCAGCTCACCCATTAGCGGGAGTGGGTCCTACGAGCAGTACTTC
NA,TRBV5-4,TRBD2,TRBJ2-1,CASSLAGGAFEQFF,TGTGCCAGCAGCTTAGCGGGAGGGGCCTTTGAGCAGTTCTTC
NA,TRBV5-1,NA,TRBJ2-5,CASSHLDTYQETQYF,TGCGCCAGCAGCCATCTGGACACCTACCAAGAGACCCAGTACTTC
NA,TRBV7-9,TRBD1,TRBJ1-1,CASSLPGQGAVNTEAFF,TGTGCCAGCAGCTTACCGGGACAGGGCGCCGTGAACACTGAAGCTTTCTTT
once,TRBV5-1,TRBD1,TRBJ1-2,CASSGNPGQGANGYTF,TGCGCCAGCAGCGGTAACCCGGGACAGGGGGCAAATGGCTACACCTTC
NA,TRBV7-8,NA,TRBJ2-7,CASSLVRSSYEQYF,TGTGCCAGCAGCTTAGTGCGGAGCTCCTACGAGCAGTACTTC
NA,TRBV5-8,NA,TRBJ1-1,CASSFLGPRHTEAFF,TGTGCCAGCAGCTTCCTAGGACCCAGACACACTGAAGCTTTCTTT